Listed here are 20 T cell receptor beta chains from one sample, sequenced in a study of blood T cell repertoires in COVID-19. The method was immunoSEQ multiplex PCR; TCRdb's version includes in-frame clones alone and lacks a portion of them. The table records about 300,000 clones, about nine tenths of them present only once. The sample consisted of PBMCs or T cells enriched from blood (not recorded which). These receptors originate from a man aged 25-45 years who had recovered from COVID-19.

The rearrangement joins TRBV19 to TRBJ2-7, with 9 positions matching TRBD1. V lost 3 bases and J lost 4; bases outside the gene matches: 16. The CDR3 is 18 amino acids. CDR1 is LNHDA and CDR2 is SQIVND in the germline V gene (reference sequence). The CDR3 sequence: CASSIRHPGQGKPYEQYF. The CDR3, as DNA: TGTGCCAGTAGTATCCGACATCCGGGACAGGGTAAGCCTTACGAGCAGTACTTC. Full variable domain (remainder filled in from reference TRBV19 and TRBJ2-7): DGGITQSPKYLFRKEGQNVTLSCEQNLNHDAMYWYRQDPGQGLRLIYYSQIVNDFQKGDIAEGYSVSREKKESFPLTVTSAQKNPTAFYLCASSIRHPGQGKPYEQYFGPGTRLTVT.

This CDR3 reads CAWSVRGTAGPPLHF. The DNA of the CDR3 is TGTGCCTGGAGTGTACGGGGGACAGCCGGACCACCCCTCCACTTT. The chain links TRBV30 to TRBJ1-6; 7 nucleotides line up with TRBD1. CDR3 length equals 15 residues. The germline V gene has CDR1 GTSNPN and CDR2 SVGIG (reference sequence). The junction had 10 bases not matched to a gene; V was cut back by 0 bases and J by 11 bases.

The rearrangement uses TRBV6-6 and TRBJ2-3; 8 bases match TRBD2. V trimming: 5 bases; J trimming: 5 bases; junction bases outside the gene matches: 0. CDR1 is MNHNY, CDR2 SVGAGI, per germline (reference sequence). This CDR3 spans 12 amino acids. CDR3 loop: CASSTSGDTQYF. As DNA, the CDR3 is TGTGCCAGCAGTACTAGCGGAGATACGCAGTATTTT.

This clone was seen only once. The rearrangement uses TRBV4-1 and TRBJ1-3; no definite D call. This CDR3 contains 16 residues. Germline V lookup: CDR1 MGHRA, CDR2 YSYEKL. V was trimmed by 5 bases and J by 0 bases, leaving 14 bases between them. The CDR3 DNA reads TGCGCCAGCAGCGCAAACGGTGCCTTCTCTGGAAACACCATATATTTT. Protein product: CASSANGAFSGNTIYF.

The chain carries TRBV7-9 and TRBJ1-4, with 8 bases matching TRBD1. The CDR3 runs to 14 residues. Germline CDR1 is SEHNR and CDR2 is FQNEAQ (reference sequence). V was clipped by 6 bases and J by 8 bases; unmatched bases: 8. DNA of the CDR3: TGTGCCAGCAGTTCTCGGACAGGGTCGGAAAAACTGTTTTTT. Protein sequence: CASSSRTGSEKLFF.

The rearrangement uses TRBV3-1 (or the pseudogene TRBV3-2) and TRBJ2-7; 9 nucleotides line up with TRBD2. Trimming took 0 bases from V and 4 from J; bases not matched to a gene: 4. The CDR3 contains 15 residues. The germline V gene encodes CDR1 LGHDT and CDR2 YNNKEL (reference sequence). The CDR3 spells CASSQEGLAGYEQYF. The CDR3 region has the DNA TGTGCCAGCAGCCAAGAGGGACTAGCCGGGTACGAGCAGTACTTC.

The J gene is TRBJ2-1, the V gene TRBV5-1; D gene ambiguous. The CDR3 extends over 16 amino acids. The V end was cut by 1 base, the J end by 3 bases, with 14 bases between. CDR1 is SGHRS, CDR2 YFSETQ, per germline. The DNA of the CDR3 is TGCGCCAGCAGCTTGACTACCACATCCAACTACAATGAGCAGTTCTTC. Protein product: CASSLTTTSNYNEQFF.

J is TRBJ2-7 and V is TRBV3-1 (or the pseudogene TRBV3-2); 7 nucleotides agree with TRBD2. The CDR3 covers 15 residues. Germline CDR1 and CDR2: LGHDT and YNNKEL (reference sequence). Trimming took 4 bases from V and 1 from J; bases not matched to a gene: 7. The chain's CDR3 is CASSPLGEGSYEQYF. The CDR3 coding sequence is TGTGCCAGCAGCCCCCTGGGGGAGGGTTCCTACGAGCAGTACTTC.

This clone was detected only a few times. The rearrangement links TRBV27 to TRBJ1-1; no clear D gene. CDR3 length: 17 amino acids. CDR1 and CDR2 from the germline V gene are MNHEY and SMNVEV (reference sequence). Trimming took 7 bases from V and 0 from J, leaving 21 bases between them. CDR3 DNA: TGTGCCAGCAAATCGGGTCGGGGATCGAGAGTGAACACTGAAGCTTTCTTT. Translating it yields CASKSGRGSRVNTEAFF.

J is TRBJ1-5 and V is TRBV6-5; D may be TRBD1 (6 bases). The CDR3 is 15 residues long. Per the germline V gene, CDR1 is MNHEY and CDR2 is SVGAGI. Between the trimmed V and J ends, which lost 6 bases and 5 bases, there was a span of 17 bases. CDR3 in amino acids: CASSIQGTGYQPQHF. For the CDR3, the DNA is TGTGCCAGCAGCATACAGGGTACGGGCTATCAGCCCCAGCATTTT.

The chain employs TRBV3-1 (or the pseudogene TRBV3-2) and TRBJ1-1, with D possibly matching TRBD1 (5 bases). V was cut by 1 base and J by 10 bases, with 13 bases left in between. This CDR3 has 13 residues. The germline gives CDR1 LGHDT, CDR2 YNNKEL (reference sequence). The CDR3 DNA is TGTGCCAGCAGCCAAGTAGTCGGGGGAGTAGCTTTCTTT. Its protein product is CASSQVVGGVAFF.

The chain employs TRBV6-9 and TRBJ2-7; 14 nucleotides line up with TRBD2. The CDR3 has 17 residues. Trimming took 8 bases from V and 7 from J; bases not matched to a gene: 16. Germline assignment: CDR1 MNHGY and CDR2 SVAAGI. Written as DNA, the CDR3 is TGTGCCAGCGGGGCGGGGACTAGCGGGAGTCGGGCGAGGGAGCAGTACTTC. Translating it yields CASGAGTSGSRAREQYF.

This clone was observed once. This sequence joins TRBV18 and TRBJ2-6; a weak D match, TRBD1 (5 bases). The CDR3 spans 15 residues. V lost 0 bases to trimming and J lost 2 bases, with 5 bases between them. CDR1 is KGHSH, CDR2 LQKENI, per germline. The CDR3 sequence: CASSPPGPGANVLTF. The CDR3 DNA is TGTGCCAGCTCACCACCGGGGCCTGGGGCCAACGTCCTGACTTTC. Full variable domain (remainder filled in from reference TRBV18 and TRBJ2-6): NAGVMQNPRHLVRRRGQEARLRCSPMKGHSHVYWYRQLPEEGLKFMVYLQKENIIDESGMPKERFSAEFPKEGPSILRIQQVVRGDSAAYFCASSPPGPGANVLTFGAGSRLTVL.

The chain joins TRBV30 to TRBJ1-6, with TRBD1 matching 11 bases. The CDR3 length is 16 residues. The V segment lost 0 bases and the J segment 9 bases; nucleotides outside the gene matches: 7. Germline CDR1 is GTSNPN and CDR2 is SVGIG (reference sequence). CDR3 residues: CAWSVDRTGGFSPLHF. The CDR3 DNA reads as TGTGCCTGGAGTGTAGATCGGACAGGGGGCTTTTCACCCCTCCACTTT.

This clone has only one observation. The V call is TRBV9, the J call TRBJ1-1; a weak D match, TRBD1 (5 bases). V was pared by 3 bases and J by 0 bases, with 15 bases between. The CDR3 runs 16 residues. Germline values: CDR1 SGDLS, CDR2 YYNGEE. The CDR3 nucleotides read TGTGCCAGCAGCGGGCGGGACGTAGGATTGAACACTGAAGCTTTCTTT. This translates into CASSGRDVGLNTEAFF. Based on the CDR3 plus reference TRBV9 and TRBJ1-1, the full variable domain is DSGVTQTPKHLITATGQRVTLRCSPRSGDLSVYWYQQSLDQGLQFLIQYYNGEERAKGNILERFSAQQFPDLHSELNLSSLELGDSALYFCASSGRDVGLNTEAFFGQGTRLTVV.

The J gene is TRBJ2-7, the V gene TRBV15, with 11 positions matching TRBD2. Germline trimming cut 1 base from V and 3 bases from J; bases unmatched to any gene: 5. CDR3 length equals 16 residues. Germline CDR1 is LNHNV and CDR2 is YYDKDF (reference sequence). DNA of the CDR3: TGTGCCACCAGCAGAGGTAGCGGGAGGGCCAGCTACGAGCAGTACTTC. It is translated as CATSRGSGRASYEQYF. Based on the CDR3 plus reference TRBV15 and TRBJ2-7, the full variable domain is DAMVIQNPRYQVTQFGKPVTLSCSQTLNHNVMYWYQQKSSQAPKLLFHYYDKDFNNEADTPDNFQSRRPNTSFCFLDIRSPGLGDTAMYLCATSRGSGRASYEQYFGPGTRLTVT.

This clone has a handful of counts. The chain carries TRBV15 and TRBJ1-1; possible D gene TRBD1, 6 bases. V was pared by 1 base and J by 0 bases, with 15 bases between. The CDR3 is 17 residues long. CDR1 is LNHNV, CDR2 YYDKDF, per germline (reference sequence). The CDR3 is CATSRVRGGTLNTEAFF. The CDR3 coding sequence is TGTGCCACCAGCAGAGTAAGAGGGGGAACGCTGAACACTGAAGCTTTCTTT.

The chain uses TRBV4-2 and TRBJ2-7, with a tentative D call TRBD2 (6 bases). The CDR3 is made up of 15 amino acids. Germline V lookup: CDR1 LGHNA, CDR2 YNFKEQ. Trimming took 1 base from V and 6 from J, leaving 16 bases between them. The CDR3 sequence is CASSQARGLAIEQYF. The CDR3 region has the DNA TGTGCCAGCAGCCAAGCCCGAGGGCTAGCGATCGAGCAGTACTTC.

CDR3 DNA sequence: TGTGCCAGCAGCCAAGTCGTCGGTTCGGAGACCCAGTACTTC. Residues: CASSQVVGSETQYF. The chain combines TRBV14 with TRBJ2-5; no clear D gene. The V gene lost 1 base and the J gene lost 5 bases, with 11 bases spanning the gap. The V gene's germline CDR1 is SGHDN and CDR2 FVKESK. The CDR3 covers 14 residues.

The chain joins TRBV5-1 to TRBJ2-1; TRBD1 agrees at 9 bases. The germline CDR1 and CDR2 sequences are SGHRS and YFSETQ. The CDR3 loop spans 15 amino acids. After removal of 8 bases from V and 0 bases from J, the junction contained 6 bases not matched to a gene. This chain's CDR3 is CASRQGDTSYNEQFF. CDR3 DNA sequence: TGCGCCAGTCGACAGGGGGACACCTCCTACAATGAGCAGTTCTTC.